This T cell receptor beta chain came from a study of T cells expressing NK-cell markers. For the study at large: Repertoire data for TCR beta were derived from sorted T cells (CD3+CD56+NKG2C+, CD3+CD56+NKG2C- and CD3+CD56-NKG2C+). Of eight sequenced donors, seven were HCMV-seropositive and one HCMV-seronegative.

Per germline, CDR1 DFQATT and CDR2 SNEGSKA (reference sequence). The CDR3 runs 15 residues. TCR beta cDNA was generated via 5'RACE template switching incorporating UMIs. Each CDR3 protein gets one entry in TCRdb, which reprocessed the 5' RACE reads and gives no DNA. This repertoire comprises 150,000 to 200,000 distinct CDR3 sequences; its ten largest clones make up around 18%. V usage is TRBV20-1 and J usage is TRBJ2-1; TCRdb reports TRBD2, a call that lacks DNA to check it against. Sequencing used blood T cells: a sorted CD56 or NKG2C T cell subset, CD4+ or CD8+ T cells, or bulk PBMC T cells (not recorded which). This clonotype originated in a woman between 18 and 70 years old in good health. CDR3 sequence: CSARGGLAGGNEQFF.